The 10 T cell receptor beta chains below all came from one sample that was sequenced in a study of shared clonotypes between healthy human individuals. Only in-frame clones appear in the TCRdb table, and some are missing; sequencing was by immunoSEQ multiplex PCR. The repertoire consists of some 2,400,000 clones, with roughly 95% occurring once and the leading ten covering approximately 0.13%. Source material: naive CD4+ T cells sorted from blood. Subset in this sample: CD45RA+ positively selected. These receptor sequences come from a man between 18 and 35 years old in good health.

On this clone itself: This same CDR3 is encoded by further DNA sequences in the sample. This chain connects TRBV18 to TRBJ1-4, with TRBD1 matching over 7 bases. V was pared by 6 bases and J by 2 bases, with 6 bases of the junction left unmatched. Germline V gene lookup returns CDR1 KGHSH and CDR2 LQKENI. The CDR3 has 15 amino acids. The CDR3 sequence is CASSPTGSTNEKLFF. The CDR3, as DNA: TGTGCCAGCTCCCCGACAGGGTCGACTAATGAAAAACTGTTTTTT. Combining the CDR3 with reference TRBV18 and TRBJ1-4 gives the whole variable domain NAGVMQNPRHLVRRRGQEARLRCSPMKGHSHVYWYRQLPEEGLKFMVYLQKENIIDESGMPKERFSAEFPKEGPSILRIQQVVRGDSAAYFCASSPTGSTNEKLFFGSGTQLSVL.

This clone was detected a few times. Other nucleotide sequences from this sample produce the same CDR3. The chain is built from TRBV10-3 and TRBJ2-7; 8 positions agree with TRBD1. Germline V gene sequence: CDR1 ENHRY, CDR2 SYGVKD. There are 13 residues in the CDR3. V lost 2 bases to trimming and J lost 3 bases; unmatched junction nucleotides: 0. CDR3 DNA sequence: TGTGCCATCAGTGAGGGGACAGGCTACGAGCAGTACTTC. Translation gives CAISEGTGYEQYF.

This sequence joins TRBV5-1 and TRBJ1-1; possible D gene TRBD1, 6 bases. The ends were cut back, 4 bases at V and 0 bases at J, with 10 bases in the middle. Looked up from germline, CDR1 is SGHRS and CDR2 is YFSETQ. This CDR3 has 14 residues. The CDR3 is CASSQDSLNTEAFF. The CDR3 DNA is TGCGCCAGCAGCCAGGACAGCTTGAACACTGAAGCTTTCTTT.

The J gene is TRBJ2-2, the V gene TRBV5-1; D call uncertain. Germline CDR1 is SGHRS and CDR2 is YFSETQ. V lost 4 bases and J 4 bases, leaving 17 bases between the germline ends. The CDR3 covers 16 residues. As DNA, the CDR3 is TGCGCCAGCAGCCTCCTTAGTGTCGGTGGCACCGGGGAGCTGTTTTTT. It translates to CASSLLSVGGTGELFF.

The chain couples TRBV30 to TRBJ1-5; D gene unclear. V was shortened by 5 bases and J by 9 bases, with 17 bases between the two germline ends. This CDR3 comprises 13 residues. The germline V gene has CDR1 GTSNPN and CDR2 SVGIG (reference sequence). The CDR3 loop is CAWATDLTMPQHF. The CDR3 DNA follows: TGTGCCTGGGCTACGGACTTAACAATGCCCCAGCATTTT.

This CDR3 reads CASSPDLSGGGYEQYF. As DNA, the CDR3 is TGTGCCAGCAGCCCTGACCTTAGCGGGGGGGGCTACGAGCAGTACTTC. This chain links TRBV5-6 with TRBJ2-7; TRBD2 matches 11 bases. This CDR3 is built from 16 residues. Germline assignment: CDR1 SGHDT and CDR2 YYEEEE. Germline trimming cut 4 bases from V and 3 bases from J; bases unmatched to any gene: 9. Filled out from reference TRBV5-6 and TRBJ2-7, the complete variable domain reads DAGVTQSPTHLIKTRGQQVTLRCSPKSGHDTVSWYQQALGQGPQFIFQYYEEEERQRGNFPDRFSGHQFPNYSSELNVNALLLGDSALYLCASSPDLSGGGYEQYFGPGTRLTVT.

The CDR3 sequence: CAWSEYRREKLFF. CDR3 nucleotides: TGTGCCTGGAGTGAATACAGACGGGAGAAACTGTTTTTT. The J gene is TRBJ1-4, the V gene TRBV30; D ambiguous. The V gene's germline CDR1 is GTSNPN and CDR2 SVGIG (reference sequence). Trimming left V 1 base short and J 11 bases short, with 14 bases between. CDR3 length: 13 residues.

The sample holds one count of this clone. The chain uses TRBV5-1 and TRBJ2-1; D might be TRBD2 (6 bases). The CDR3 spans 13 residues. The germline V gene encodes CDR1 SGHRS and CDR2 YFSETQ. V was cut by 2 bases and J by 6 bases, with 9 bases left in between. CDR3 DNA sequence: TGCGCCAGCAGCTTCGGGAGTCCCAATGAGCAGTTCTTC. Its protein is CASSFGSPNEQFF.

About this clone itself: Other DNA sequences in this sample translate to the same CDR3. DNA for the CDR3: TGTGCCAGCTCACCAGGACAGGGTGAAAAACTGTTTTTT. This sequence encodes CASSPGQGEKLFF. The V and J genes are TRBV18 and TRBJ1-4; 8 bases fit TRBD1. The CDR3 length is 13 residues. J gave up 7 bases and V 2 bases, and 0 bases lay outside the gene matches. In germline, CDR1 is KGHSH, CDR2 LQKENI.

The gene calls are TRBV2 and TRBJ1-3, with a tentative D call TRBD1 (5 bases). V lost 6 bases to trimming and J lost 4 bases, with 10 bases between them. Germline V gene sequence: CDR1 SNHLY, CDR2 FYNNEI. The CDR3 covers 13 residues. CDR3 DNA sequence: TGTGCCAGCAGGGATTGGGGCGGAAACACCATATATTTT. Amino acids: CASRDWGGNTIYF. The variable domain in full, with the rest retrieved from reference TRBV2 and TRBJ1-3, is EPEVTQTPSHQVTQMGQEVILRCVPISNHLYFYWYRQILGQKVEFLVSFYNNEISEKSEIFDDQFSVERPDGSNFTLKIRSTKLEDSAMYFCASRDWGGNTIYFGEGSWLTVV.